Listed below are T cell receptor beta chains from one sample, sequenced in a study of T cells expressing NK-cell markers. TCRdb reworked the 5' RACE reads into one entry per CDR3 protein, no DNA. In all, the sample yields about 460,000 distinct CDR3 sequences. Material for sequencing was blood T cells: a sorted CD56 or NKG2C T cell subset, CD4+ or CD8+ T cells, or bulk PBMC T cells (not recorded which). These receptors came from a woman in her forties or fifties in good health. Both conserved end residues are part of each CDR3. The order of the fields is V gene, J gene, CDR3 protein.

>TRBV20-1|TRBJ2-5
CSANPWQGPQETQYF
>TRBV3-1|TRBJ2-7
CASSRGELVNSEQYF
>TRBV6-5|TRBJ1-1
CASSLKGRANTEAFF
>TRBV7-2|TRBJ2-7
CASSPGRQTLYEQYF
>TRBV5-6|TRBJ2-3
CASSFNRQGVTDTQYF
>TRBV29-1|TRBJ2-5
CSVQALAGETQYF
>TRBV5-1|TRBJ2-1
CASSLGGNVPSNEQFF
>TRBV12-5|TRBJ2-7
CASGSQGSYEQYF
>TRBV2|TRBJ2-5
CASGTYRVSGETQYF
>TRBV7-2|TRBJ2-1
CASSPRFRDNEQFF
>TRBV5-1|TRBJ2-1
CASSYLRSHEQFF
>TRBV25-1|TRBJ2-1
CASSREGLAHNEQFF
>TRBV10-3|TRBJ2-3
CAIRSTGGTDTQYF
>TRBV5-5|TRBJ1-6
CASSSRGPPLHF
>TRBV12-3/TRBV12-4|TRBJ2-5
CASSKQGIFETQYF
>TRBV7-9|TRBJ1-2
CASGRTGDRGYTF
>TRBV5-6|TRBJ2-3
CASSSGPSTDTQYF
>TRBV10-3|TRBJ2-1
CAISTSRTSGSNEQFF
>TRBV5-1|TRBJ1-2
CASSLEGTQYGYTF
>TRBV7-8|TRBJ1-1
CASSLYEGMNTEAFF
>TRBV5-1|TRBJ2-1
CASSLSLRRERSMSGNEQFF
>TRBV20-1|TRBJ2-3
CSATREGTDTQYF
>TRBV6-5|TRBJ2-7
CASTPEDRSYEQYF
>TRBV20-1|TRBJ1-2
CSAPLGPGYGYTF
>TRBV29-1|TRBJ2-3
CSVASWGPSGSDTQYF
>TRBV5-5|TRBJ2-5
CASRLAATYQETQYF